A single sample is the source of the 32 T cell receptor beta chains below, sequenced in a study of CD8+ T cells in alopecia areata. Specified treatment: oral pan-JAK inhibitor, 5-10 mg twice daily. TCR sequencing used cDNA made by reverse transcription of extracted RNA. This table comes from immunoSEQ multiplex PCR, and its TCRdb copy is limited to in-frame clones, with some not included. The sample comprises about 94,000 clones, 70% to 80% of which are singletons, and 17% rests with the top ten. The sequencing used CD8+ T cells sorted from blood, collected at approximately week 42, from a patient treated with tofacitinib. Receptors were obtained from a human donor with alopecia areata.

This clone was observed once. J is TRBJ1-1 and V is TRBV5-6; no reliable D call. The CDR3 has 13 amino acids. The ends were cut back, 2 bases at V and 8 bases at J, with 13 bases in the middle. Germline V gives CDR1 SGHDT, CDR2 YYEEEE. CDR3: CASSFSGIREAFF. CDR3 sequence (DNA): TGTGCCAGCAGCTTCTCGGGGATCAGGGAAGCTTTCTTT.

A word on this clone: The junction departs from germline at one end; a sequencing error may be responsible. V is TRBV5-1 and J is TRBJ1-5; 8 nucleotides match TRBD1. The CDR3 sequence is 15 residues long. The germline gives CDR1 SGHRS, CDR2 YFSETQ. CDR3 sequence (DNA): TGCGCCAGCAGCTGGACAGGGTCTAGCAATCAGTCCCAGCATTTT. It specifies CASSWTGSSNQSQHF.

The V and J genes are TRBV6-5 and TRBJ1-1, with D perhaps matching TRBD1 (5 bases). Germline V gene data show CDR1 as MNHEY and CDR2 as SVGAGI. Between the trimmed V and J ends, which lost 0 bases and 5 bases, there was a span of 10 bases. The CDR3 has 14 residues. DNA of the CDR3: TGTGCCAGCAGTTACTCCCAGGGTAGGACTGAAGCTTTCTTT. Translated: CASSYSQGRTEAFF.

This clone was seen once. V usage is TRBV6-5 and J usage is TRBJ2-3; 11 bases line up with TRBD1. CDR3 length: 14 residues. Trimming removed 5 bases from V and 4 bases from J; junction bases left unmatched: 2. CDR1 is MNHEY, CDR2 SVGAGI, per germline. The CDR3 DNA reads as TGTGCCAGCAGTGGGGGACAGGGGGCAGATACGCAGTATTTT. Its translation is CASSGGQGADTQYF.

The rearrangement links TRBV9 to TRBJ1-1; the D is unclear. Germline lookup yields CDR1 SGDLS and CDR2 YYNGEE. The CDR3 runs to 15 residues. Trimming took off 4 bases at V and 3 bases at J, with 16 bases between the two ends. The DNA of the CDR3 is TGTGCCAGCAGCCCTAGAGAGTCCTGGGACACTGAAGCTTTCTTT. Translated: CASSPRESWDTEAFF.

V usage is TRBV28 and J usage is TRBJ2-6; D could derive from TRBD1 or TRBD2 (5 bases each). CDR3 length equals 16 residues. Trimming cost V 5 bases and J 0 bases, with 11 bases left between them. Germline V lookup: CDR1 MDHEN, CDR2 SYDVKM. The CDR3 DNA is TGTGCCAGCAGTCAGGGACGTAGCTCTGGGGCCAACGTCCTGACTTTC. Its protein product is CASSQGRSSGANVLTF.

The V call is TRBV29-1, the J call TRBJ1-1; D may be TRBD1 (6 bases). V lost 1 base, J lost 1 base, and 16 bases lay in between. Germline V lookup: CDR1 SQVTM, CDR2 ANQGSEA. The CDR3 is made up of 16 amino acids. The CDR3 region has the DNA TGCAGCGTTGAAGGGTCGGGGGCGAGGGGGAACACTGAAGCTTTCTTT. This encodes CSVEGSGARGNTEAFF.

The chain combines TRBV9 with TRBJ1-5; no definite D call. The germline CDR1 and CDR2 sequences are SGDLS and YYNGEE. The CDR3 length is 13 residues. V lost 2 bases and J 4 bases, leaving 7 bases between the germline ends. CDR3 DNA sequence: TGTGCCAGCAGCGTTTACCCAAATCAGCCCCAGCATTTT. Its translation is CASSVYPNQPQHF. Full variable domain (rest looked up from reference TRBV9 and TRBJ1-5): DSGVTQTPKHLITATGQRVTLRCSPRSGDLSVYWYQQSLDQGLQFLIQYYNGEERAKGNILERFSAQQFPDLHSELNLSSLELGDSALYFCASSVYPNQPQHFGDGTRLSIL.

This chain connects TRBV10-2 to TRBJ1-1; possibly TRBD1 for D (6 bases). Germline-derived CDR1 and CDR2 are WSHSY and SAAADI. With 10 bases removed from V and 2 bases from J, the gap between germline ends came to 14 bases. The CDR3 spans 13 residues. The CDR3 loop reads CATKLGANTEAFF. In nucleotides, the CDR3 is TGCGCCACCAAGTTGGGGGCCAACACTGAAGCTTTCTTT.

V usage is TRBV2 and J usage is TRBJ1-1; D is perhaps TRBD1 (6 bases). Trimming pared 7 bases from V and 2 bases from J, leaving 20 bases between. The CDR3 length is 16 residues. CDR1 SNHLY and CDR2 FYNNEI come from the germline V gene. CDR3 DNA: TGTGCCAGCACCGAAGGCGGGCAGGGGATAAACACTGAAGCTTTCTTT. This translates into CASTEGGQGINTEAFF.

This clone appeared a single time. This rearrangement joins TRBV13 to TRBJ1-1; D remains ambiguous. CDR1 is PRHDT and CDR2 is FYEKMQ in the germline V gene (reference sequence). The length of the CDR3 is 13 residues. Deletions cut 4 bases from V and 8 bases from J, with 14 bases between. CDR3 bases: TGTGCCAGCAGCTCTAAACAAATCCAGGAAGCTTTCTTT. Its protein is CASSSKQIQEAFF. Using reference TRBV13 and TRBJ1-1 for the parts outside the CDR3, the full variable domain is AAGVIQSPRHLIKEKRETATLKCYPIPRHDTVYWYQQGPGQDPQFLISFYEKMQSDKGSIPDRFSAQQFSDYHSELNMSSLELGDSALYFCASSSKQIQEAFFGQGTRLTVV.

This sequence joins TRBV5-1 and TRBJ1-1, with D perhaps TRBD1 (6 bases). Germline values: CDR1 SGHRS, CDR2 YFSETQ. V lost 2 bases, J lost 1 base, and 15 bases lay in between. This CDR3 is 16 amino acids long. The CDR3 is CASSFVQGPPNTEAFF. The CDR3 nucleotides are TGCGCCAGCAGCTTTGTCCAGGGGCCACCGAACACTGAAGCTTTCTTT.

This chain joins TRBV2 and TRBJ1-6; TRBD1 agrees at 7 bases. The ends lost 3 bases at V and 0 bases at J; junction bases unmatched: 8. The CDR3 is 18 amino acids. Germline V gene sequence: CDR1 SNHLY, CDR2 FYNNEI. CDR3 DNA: TGTGCCAGCAGTGACACGGGACAGAAGAGCTCCTATAATTCACCCCTCCACTTT. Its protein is CASSDTGQKSSYNSPLHF.

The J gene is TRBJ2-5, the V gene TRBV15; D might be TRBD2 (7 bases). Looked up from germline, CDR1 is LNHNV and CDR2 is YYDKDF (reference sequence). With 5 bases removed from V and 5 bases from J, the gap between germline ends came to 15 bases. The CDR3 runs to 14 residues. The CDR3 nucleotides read TGTGCCACCAGCGGGACGGGGGGCTCGGAGACCCAGTACTTC. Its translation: CATSGTGGSETQYF.

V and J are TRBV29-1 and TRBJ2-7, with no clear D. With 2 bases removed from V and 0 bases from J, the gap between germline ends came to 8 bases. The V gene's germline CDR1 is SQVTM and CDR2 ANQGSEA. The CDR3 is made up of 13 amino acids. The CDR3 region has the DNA TGCAGCGTTGAATTGGGCTCCTCCTACGAGCAGTACTTC. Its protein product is CSVELGSSYEQYF.

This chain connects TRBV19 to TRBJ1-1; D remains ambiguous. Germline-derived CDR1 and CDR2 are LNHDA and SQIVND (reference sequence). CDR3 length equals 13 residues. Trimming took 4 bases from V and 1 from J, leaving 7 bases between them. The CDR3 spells CASSTISNTEAFF. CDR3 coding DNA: TGTGCCAGTAGTACCATATCGAACACTGAAGCTTTCTTT.

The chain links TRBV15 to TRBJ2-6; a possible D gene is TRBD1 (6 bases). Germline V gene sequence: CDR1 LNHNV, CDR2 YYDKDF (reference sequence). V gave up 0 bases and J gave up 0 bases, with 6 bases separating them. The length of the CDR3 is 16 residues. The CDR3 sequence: CATSRDRGSGANVLTF. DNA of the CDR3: TGTGCCACCAGCAGAGACAGGGGCTCTGGGGCCAACGTCCTGACTTTC.

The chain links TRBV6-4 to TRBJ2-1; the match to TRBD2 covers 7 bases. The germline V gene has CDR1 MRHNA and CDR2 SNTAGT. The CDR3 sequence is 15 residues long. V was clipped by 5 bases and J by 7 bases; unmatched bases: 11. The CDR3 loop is CASSSGLGNSNEQFF. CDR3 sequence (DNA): TGTGCCAGCAGTTCTGGACTAGGAAATAGTAATGAGCAGTTCTTC.

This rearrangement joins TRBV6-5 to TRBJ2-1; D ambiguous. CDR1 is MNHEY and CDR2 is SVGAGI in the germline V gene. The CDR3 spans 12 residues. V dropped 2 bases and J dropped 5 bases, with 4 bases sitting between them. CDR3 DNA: TGTGCCAGCAGTTACCAGAACAATGAGCAGTTCTTC. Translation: CASSYQNNEQFF.

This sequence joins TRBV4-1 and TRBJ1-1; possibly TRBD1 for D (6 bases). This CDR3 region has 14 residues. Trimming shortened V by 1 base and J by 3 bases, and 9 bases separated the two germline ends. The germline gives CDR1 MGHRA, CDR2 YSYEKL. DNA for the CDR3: TGCGCCAGCAGCCAAGTGTCAGGGGACACTGAAGCTTTCTTT. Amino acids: CASSQVSGDTEAFF.

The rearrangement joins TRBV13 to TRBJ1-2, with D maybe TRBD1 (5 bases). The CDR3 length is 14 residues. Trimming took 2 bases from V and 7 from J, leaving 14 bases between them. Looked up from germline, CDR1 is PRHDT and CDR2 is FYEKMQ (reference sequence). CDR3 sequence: CASSLYSGSRGYTF. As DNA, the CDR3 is TGTGCCAGCAGCTTATATTCAGGGAGTCGTGGCTACACCTTC.

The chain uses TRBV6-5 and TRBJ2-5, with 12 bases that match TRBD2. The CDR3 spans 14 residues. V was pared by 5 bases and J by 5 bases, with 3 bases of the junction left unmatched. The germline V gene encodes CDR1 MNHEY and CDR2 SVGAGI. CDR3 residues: CASSPSGGAETQYF. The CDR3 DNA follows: TGTGCCAGCAGTCCTAGCGGGGGGGCGGAGACCCAGTACTTC.

CDR3 in amino acids: CASSSNDFNEQFF. In DNA form, the CDR3 reads TGTGCCAGCAGCTCCAACGACTTCAATGAGCAGTTCTTC. This chain joins TRBV7-9 and TRBJ2-1; D remains ambiguous. V dropped 4 bases and J dropped 6 bases, with 10 bases sitting between them. Germline V gene sequence: CDR1 SEHNR, CDR2 FQNEAQ (reference sequence). CDR3 size: 13 residues.

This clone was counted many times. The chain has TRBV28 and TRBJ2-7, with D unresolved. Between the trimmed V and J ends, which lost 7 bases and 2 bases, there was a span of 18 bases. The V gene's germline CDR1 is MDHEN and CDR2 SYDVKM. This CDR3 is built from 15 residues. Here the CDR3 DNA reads TGTGCCAGCACCCCCGGTCCTGAGAGCACCTACGAGCAGTACTTC. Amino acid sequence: CASTPGPESTYEQYF.

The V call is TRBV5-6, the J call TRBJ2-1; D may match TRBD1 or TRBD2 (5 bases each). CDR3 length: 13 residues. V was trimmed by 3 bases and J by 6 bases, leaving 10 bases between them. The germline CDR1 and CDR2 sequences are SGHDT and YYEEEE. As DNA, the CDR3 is TGTGCCAGCAGCTCCGGGACCCCCAATGAGCAGTTCTTC. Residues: CASSSGTPNEQFF.

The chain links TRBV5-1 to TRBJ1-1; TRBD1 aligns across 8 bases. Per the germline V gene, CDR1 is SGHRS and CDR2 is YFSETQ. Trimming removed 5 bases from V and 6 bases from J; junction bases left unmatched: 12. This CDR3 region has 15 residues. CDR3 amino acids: CASRMGQGASAEAFF. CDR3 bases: TGCGCCAGCAGGATGGGGCAGGGGGCTTCCGCTGAAGCTTTCTTT.

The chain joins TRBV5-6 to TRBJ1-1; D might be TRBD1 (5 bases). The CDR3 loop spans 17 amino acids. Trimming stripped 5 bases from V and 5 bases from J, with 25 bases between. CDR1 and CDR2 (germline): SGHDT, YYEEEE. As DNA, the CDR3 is TGTGCCAGCAGTCTCAACCCTATTTTTGGGGGTTGGACTGAAGCTTTCTTT. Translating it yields CASSLNPIFGGWTEAFF.

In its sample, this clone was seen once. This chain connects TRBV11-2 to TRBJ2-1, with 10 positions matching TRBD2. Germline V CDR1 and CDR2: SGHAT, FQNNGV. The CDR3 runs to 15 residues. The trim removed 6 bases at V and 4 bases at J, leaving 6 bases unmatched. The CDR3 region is CASRPSGGPYNEQFF. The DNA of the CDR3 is TGTGCCAGCAGACCTAGCGGGGGCCCTTACAATGAGCAGTTCTTC.

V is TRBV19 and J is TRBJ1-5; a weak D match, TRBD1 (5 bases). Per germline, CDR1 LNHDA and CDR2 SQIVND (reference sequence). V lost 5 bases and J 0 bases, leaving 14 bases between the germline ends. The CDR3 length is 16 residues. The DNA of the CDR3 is TGTGCCAGTAGTTCTGGGAGGCAGGGTAGCAATCAGCCCCAGCATTTT. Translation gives CASSSGRQGSNQPQHF.

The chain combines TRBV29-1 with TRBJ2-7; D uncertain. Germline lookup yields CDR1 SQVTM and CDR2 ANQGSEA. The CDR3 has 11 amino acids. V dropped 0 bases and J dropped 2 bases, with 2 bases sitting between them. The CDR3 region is CSVEDPYEQYF. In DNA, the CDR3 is TGCAGCGTTGAAGACCCCTACGAGCAGTACTTC.

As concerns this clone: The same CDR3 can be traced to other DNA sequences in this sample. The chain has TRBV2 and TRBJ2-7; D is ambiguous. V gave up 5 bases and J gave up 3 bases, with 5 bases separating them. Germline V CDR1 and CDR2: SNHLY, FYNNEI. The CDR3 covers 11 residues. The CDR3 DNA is TGTGCCAGCAGTTCGAACTACGAGCAGTACTTC. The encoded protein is CASSSNYEQYF.

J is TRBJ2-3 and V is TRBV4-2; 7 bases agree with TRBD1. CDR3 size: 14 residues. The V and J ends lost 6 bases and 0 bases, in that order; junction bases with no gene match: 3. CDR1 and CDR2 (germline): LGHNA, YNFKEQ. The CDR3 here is CASRKTGSTDTQYF. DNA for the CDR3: TGTGCCAGCAGGAAGACAGGGAGCACAGATACGCAGTATTTT.